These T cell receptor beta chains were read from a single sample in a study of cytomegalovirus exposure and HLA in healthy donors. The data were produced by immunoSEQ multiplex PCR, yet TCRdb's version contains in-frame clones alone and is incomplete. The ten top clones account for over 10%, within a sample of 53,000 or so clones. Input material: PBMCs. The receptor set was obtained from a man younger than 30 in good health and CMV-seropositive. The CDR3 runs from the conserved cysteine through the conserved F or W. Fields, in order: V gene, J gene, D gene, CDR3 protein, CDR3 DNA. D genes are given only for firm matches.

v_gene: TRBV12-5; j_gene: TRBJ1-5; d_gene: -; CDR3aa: CASGFNQGLEPQHF; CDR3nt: TGTGCTAGTGGTTTTAATCAGGGATTAGAGCCCCAGCATTTT
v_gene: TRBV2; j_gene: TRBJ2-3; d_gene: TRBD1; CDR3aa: CATHRGRYTDTQYF; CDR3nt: TGTGCCACCCACAGGGGAAGGTACACAGATACGCAGTATTTT
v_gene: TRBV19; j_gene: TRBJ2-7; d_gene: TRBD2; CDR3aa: CASRRGGSSAEQYF; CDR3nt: TGTGCCAGTAGGCGGGGCGGGAGCAGCGCCGAGCAGTACTTC
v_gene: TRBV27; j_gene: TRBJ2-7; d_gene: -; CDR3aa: CAGRLQGSSYEQYF; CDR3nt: TGTGCCGGCAGATTACAGGGAAGCTCCTACGAGCAGTACTTC
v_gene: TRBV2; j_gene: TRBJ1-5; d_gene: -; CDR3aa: CASSVQGFDTNQPQHF; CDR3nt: TGTGCCAGCAGTGTACAGGGATTCGATACCAATCAGCCCCAGCATTTT
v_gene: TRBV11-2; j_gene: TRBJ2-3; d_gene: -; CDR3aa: CASSFGIKTDTQYF; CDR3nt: TGTGCCAGCAGCTTCGGGATCAAGACAGATACGCAGTATTTT
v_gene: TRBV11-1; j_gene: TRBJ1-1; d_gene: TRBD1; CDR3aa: CASSLGQRRNTEAFF; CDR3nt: TGTGCCAGCAGCTTGGGACAGAGGAGGAACACTGAAGCTTTCTTT
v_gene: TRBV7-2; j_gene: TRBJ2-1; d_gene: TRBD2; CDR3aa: CASSLIPPHRLAAYNEQFF; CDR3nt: TGTGCCAGCAGCTTAATCCCCCCCCACCGACTAGCGGCCTACAATGAGCAGTTCTTC
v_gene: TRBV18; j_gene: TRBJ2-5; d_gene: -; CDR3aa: CASSRGYQETQYF; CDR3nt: TGTGCCAGCTCCAGGGGATACCAAGAGACCCAGTACTTC
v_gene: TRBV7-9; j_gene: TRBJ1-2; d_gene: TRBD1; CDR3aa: CASSSRDRGANYGYTF; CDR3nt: TGTGCCAGCAGCTCGCGGGACAGGGGGGCTAACTATGGCTACACCTTC
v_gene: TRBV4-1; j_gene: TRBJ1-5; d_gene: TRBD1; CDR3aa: CASSQADRGNQPQHF; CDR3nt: TGCGCCAGCAGCCAAGCGGACAGGGGAAATCAGCCCCAGCATTTT
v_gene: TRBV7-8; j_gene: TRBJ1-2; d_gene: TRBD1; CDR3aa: CASSWDRAGGDYGYTF; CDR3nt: TGTGCCAGCAGCTGGGACAGGGCGGGTGGGGACTATGGCTACACCTTC
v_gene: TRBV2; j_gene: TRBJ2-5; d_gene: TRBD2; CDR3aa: CASRGAGTSGETQYF; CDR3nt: TGTGCCAGCAGGGGAGCCGGGACTAGTGGAGAGACCCAGTACTTC
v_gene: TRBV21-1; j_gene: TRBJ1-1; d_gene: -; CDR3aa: CASSKRRFSEAFF; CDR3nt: TGTGCCAGCAGCAAGAGGCGTTTTTCTGAAGCTTTCTTT
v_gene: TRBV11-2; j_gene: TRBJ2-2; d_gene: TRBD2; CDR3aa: CASSSPAWTSGRTGELFF; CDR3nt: TGTGCCAGCAGCTCACCGGCGTGGACTAGCGGTCGCACCGGGGAGCTGTTTTTT
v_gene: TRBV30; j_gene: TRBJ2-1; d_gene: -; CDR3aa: CAWRDDRLYYNEQFF; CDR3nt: TGTGCCTGGAGAGACGACAGGCTTTACTACAATGAGCAGTTCTTC
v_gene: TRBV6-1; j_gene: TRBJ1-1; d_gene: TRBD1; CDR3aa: CASSDQGAVSAFF; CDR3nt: TGTGCCAGCAGTGACCAGGGGGCGGTTTCGGCTTTCTTT
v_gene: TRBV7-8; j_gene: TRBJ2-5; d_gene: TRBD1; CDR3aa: CASSPRTGRNQETQYF; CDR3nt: TGTGCCAGCAGCCCCCGGACAGGGAGGAACCAAGAGACCCAGTACTTC
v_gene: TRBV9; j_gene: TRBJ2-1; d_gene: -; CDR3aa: CASSVAGRSPRSGNEQFF; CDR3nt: TGTGCCAGCAGCGTAGCTGGCCGTAGCCCGAGGTCGGGCAATGAGCAGTTCTTC
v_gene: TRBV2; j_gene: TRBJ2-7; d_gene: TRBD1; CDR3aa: CANRDRGQYEQYF; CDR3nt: TGTGCCAATCGGGACAGGGGTCAATACGAGCAGTACTTC
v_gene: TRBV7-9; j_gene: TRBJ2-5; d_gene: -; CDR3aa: CASSPRETQYF; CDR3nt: TGTGCCAGCAGCCCCCGAGAGACCCAGTACTTC
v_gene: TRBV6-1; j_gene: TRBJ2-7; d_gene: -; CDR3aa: CASSLSSASSYEQYF; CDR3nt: TGTGCCAGCAGTCTATCTAGCGCGAGCTCCTACGAGCAGTACTTC
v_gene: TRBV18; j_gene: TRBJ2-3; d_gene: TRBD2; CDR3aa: CASSPPRTSGWKADTQYF; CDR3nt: TGTGCCAGCTCACCACCCCGGACTAGCGGGTGGAAAGCAGATACGCAGTATTTT
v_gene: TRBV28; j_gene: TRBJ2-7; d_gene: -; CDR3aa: CASSLGNTGSYEQYF; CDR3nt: TGTGCCAGCAGTTTAGGAAACACCGGGAGCTACGAGCAGTACTTC
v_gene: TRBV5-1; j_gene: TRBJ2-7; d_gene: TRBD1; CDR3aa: CASSLGAGGGEQYF; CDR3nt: TGCGCCAGCAGCTTGGGGGCAGGGGGCGGCGAGCAGTACTTC
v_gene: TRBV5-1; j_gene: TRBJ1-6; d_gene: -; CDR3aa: CASSLGQGNSPLHF; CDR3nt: TGCGCCAGCAGCTTGGGTCAGGGGAATTCACCCCTCCACTTT
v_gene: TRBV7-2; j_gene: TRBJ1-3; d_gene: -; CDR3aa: CASSQSPRAGNTIYF; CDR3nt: TGTGCCAGCAGCCAATCCCCCAGGGCTGGAAACACCATATATTTT
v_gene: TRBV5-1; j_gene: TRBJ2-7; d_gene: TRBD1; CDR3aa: CASSLRFLGQGISNEQYF; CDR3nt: TGCGCCAGCAGCTTGAGATTCTTGGGACAGGGGATCTCGAACGAGCAGTACTTC
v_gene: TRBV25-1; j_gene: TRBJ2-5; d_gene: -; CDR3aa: CASSESRGEQETQYF; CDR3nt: TGTGCCAGCAGTGAATCCAGGGGGGAACAAGAGACCCAGTACTTC
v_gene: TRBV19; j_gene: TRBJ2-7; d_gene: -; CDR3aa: CASSNRQDRSKYF; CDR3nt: TGTGCCAGTAGTAACCGACAGGACCGGAGCAAGTACTTC
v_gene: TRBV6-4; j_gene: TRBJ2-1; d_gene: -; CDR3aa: CASSGETSHNEQFF; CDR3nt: TGTGCCAGCAGTGGGGAGACTTCCCACAATGAGCAGTTCTTC
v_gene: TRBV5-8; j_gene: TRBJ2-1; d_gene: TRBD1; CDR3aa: CASGTGYNEQFF; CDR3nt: TGTGCCAGCGGGACAGGGTACAATGAGCAGTTCTTC
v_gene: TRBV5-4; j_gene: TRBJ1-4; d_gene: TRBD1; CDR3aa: CASSPRTGGRSNEKLFF; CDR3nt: TGTGCCAGCAGCCCGAGGACAGGGGGCCGTTCAAATGAAAAACTGTTTTTT
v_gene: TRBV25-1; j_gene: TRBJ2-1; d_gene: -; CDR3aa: CASSEFRGDSYNEQFF; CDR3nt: TGTGCCAGCAGTGAATTCCGCGGAGACTCCTACAATGAGCAGTTCTTC
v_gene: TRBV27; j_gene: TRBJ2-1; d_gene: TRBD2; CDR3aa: CASSFLLAGTEQFF; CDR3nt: TGTGCCAGCAGTTTTCTACTAGCGGGAACTGAGCAGTTCTTC
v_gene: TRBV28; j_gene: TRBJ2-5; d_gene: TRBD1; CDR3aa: CASRSYRDRKETQYF; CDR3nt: TGTGCCAGCAGGTCGTACCGGGACAGGAAAGAGACCCAGTACTTC
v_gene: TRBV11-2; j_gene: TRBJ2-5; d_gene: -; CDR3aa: CASSFQGTQETQYF; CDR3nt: TGTGCCAGCAGCTTCCAGGGCACCCAAGAGACCCAGTACTTC
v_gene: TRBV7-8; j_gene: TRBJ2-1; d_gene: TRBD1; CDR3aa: CASRQDRSSYNEQFF; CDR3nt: TGTGCCAGCAGACAGGACAGGAGCTCCTACAATGAGCAGTTCTTC
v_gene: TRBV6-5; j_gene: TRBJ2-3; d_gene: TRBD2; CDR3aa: CAISPGLAYTDTQYF; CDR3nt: TGTGCCATCTCACCGGGACTAGCCTACACAGATACGCAGTATTTT
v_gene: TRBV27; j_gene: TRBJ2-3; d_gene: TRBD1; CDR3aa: CASSGLLRGRRTDTQYF; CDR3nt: TGTGCCAGCAGTGGCCTTCTGAGGGGGCGGAGAACAGATACGCAGTATTTT
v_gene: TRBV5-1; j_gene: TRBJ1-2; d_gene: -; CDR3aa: CASKKAPRTPEVHGYTF; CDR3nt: TGCGCCAGCAAGAAAGCCCCCCGTACGCCGGAGGTTCATGGCTACACCTTC
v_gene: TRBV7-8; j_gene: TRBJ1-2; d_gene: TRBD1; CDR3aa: CASSSRTGGGYTF; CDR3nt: TGTGCCAGCAGCTCCCGGACAGGGGGCGGCTACACCTTC